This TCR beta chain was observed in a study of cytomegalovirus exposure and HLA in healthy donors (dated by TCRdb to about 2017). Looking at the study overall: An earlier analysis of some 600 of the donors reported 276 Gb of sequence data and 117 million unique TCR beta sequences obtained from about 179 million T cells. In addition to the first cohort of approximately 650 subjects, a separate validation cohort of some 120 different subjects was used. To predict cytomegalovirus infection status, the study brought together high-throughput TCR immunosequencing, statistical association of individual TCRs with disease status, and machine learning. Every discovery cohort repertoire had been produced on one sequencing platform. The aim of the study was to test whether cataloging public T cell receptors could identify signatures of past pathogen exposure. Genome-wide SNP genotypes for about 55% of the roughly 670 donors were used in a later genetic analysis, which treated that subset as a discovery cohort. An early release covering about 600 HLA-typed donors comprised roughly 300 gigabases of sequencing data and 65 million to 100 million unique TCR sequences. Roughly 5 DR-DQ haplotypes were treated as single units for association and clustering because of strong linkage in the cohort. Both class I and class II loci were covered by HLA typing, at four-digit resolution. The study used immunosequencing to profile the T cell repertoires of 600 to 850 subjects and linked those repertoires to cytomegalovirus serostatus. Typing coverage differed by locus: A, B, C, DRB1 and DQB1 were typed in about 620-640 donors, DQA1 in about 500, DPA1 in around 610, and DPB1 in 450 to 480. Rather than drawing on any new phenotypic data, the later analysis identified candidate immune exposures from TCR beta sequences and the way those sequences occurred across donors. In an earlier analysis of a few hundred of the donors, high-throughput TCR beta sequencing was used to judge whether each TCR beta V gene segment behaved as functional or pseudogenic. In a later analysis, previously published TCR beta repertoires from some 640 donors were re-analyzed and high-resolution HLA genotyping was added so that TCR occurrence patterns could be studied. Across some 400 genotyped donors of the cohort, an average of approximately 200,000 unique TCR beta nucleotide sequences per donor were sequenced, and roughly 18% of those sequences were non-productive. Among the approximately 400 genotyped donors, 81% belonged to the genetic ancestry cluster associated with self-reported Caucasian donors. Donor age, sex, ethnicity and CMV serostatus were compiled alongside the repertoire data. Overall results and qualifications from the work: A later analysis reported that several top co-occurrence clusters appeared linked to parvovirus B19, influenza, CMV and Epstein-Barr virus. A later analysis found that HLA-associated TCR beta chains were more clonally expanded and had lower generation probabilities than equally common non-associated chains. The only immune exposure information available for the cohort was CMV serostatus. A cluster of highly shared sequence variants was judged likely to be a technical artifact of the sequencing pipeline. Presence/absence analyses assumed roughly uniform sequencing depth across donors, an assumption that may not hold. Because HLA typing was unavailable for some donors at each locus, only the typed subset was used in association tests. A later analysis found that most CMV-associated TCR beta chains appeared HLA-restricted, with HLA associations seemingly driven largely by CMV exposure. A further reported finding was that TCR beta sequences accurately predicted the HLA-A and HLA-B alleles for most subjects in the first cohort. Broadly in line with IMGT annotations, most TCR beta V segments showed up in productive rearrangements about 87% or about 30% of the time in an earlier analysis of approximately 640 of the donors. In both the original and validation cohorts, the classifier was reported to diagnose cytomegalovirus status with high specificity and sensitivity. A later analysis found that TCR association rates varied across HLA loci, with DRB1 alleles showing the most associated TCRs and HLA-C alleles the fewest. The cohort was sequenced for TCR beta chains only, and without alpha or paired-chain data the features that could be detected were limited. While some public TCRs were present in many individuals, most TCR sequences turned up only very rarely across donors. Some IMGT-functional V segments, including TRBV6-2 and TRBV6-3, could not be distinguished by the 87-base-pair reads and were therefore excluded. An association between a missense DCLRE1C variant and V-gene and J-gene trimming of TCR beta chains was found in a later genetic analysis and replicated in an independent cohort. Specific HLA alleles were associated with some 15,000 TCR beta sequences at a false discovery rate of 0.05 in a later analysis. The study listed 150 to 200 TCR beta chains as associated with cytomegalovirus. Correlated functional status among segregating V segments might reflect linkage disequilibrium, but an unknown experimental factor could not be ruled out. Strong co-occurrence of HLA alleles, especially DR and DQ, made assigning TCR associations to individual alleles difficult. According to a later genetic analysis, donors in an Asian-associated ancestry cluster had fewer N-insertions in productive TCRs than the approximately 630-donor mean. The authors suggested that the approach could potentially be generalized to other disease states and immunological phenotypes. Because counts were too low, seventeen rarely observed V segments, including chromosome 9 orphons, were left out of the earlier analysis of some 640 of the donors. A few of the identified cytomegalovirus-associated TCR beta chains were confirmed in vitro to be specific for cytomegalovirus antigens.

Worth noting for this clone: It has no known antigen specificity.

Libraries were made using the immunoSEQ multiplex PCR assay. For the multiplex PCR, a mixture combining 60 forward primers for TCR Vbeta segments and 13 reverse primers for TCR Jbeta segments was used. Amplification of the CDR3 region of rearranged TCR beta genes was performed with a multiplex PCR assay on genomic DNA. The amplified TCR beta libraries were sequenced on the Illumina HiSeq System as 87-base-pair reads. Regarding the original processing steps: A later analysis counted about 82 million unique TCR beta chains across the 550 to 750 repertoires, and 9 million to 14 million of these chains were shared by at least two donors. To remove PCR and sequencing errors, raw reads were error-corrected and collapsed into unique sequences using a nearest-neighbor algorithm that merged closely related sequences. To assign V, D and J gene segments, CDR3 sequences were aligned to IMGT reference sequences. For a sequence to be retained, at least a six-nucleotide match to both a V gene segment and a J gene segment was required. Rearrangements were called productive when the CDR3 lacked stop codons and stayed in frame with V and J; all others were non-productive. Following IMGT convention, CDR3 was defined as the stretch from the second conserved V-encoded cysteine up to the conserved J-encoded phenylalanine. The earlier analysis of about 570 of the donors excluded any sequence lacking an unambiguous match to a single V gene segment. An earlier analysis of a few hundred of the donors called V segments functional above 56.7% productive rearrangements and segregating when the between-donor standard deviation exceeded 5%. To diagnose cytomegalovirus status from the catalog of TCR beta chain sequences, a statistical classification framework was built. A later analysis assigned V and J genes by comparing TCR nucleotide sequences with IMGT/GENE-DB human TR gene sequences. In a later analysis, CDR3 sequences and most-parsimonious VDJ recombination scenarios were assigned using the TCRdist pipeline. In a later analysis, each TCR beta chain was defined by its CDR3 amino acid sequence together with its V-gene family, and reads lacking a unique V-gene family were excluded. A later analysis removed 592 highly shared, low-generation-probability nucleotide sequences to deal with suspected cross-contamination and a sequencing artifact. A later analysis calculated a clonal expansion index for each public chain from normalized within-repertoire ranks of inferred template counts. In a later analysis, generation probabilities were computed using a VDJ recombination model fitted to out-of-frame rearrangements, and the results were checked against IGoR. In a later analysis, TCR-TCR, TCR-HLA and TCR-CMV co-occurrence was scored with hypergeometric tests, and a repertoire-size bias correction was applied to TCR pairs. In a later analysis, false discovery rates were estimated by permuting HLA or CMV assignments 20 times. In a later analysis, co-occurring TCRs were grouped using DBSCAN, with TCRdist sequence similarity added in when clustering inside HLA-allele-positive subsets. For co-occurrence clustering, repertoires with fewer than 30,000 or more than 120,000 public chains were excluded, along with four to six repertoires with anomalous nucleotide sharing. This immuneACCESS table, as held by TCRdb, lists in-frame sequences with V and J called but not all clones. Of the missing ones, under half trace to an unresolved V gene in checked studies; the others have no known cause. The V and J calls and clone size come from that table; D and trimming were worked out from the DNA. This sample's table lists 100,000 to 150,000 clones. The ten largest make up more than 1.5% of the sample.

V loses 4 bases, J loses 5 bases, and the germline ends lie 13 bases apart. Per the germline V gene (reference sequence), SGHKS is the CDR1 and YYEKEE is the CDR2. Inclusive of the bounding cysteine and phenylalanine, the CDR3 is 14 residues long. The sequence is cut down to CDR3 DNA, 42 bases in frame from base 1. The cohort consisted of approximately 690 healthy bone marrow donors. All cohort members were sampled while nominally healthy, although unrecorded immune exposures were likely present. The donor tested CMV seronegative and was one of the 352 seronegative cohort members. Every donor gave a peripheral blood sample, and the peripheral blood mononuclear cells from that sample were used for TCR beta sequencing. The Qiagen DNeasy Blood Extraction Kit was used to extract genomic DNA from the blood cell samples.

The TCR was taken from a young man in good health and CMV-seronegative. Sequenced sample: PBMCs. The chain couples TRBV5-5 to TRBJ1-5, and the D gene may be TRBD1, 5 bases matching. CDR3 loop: CASSPREVYQPQHF. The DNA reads TGTGCCAGCAGCCCCAGGGAGGTCTATCAGCCCCAGCATTTT.